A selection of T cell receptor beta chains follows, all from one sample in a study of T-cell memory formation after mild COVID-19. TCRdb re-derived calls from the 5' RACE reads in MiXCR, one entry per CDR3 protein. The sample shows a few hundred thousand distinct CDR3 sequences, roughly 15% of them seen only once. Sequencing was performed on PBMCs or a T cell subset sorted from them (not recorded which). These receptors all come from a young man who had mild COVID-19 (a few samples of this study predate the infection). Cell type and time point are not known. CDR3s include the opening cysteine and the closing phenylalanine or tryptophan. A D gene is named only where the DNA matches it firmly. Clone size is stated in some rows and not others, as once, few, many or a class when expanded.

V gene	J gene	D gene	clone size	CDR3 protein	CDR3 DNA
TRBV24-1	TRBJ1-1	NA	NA	CATSGLTPGDTEAFF	TGTGCCACCAGTGGATTGACCCCCGGGGACACTGAAGCTTTCTTT
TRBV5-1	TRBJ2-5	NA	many	CASRNSGNAEETQYF	TGCGCCAGCAGGAATAGCGGCAACGCGGAGGAGACCCAGTACTTC
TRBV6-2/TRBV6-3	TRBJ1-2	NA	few	CASSKGPPGYTF	TGTGCCAGCAGTAAGGGCCCGCCCGGCTACACCTTC
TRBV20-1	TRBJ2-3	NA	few	CSARDSWGGTDTQYF	TGCAGTGCTAGAGATTCTTGGGGTGGCACAGATACGCAGTATTTT
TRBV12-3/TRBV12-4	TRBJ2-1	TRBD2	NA	CASSTRGSGLGYNEQFF	TGTGCCAGCAGCACTAGGGGATCCGGACTAGGATACAATGAGCAGTTCTTC
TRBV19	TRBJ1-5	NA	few	CASRNQGNQPQHF	TGTGCCAGTAGGAATCAGGGGAATCAGCCCCAGCATTTT
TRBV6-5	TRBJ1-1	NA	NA	CASSGNLQGRAFF	TGTGCCAGCAGTGGAAACCTACAGGGACGGGCTTTCTTT
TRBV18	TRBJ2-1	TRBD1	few	CASFPGTGFLSSYNEQFF	TGTGCCAGTTTCCCCGGGACAGGCTTTCTTAGCTCCTACAATGAGCAGTTCTTC
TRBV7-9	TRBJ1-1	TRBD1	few	CASSSGQYTEAFF	TGTGCCAGCAGCTCGGGACAGTACACTGAAGCTTTCTTT
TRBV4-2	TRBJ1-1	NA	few	CASSHWGEEAFF	TGTGCCAGCAGCCATTGGGGAGAGGAAGCTTTCTTT
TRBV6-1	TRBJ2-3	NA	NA	CASSEWKGMGDTQYF	TGTGCCAGCAGTGAATGGAAGGGGATGGGGGATACGCAGTATTTT
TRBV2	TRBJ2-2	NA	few	CASSEDGAAGELFF	TGTGCCAGCAGTGAAGATGGCGCTGCCGGGGAGCTGTTTTTT
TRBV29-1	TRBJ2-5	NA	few	CSAGGTQETQYF	TGCAGCGCCGGGGGGACACAAGAGACCCAGTACTTC
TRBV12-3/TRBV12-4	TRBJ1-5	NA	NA	CASSSTGPPWPQHF	TGTGCCAGCAGTTCGACAGGCCCCCCATGGCCCCAGCATTTT
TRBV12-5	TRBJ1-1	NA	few	CASGSKTNTEAFF	TGTGCTAGTGGTTCGAAAACGAACACTGAAGCTTTCTTT
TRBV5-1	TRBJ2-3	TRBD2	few	CATSTSGEAHTQYF	TGCGCCACCAGTACTAGCGGGGAGGCTCATACGCAGTATTTT
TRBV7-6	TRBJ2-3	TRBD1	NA	CASSLIAGTGELNTDTQYF	TGTGCCAGCAGCTTAATAGCCGGGACAGGAGAATTGAACACAGATACGCAGTATTTT
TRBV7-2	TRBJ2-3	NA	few	CASSQGRRARFGTDTQYF	TGTGCCAGCAGCCAGGGACGGCGGGCTCGGTTCGGCACAGATACGCAGTATTTT
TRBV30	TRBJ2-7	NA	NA	CAWSVHGGEQYF	TGTGCCTGGAGTGTACACGGGGGCGAGCAGTACTTC
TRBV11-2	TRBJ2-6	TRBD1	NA	CASSFRDRVGGANVLTF	TGTGCCAGCAGCTTCCGGGACAGGGTTGGTGGGGCCAACGTCCTGACTTTC
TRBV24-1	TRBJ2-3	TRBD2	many	CATSDHAPSGGAFTDTQYF	TGTGCCACCAGTGATCATGCTCCTAGCGGGGGGGCATTCACAGATACGCAGTATTTT
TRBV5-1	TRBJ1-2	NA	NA	CASSFSNDGYTF	TGCGCCAGCAGCTTCTCGAATGATGGCTACACCTTC
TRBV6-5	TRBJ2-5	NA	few	CASSRGLGETQYF	TGTGCCAGCAGCCGGGGGTTGGGGGAGACCCAGTACTTC
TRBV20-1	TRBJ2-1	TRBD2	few	CSARTSGRDEQFF	TGCAGTGCTAGGACTAGCGGAAGGGATGAGCAGTTCTTC
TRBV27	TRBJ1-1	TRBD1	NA	CASSPTGVRTEAFF	TGTGCCAGCAGTCCGACAGGGGTGCGCACTGAAGCTTTCTTT
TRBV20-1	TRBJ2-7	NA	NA	CSARPWDGSYEQYF	TGCAGTGCTAGACCTTGGGACGGTTCCTACGAGCAGTACTTC
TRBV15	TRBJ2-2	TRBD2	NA	CATRAGGFTGELFF	TGTGCCACCAGAGCGGGGGGCTTCACCGGGGAGCTGTTTTTT
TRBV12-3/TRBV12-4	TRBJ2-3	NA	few	CASSLTVDTQYF	TGTGCCAGCAGTTTGACTGTCGATACGCAGTATTTT
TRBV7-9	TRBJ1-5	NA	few	CASSAPGGQSSDQPQHF	TGTGCCAGCAGCGCCCCCGGCGGGCAGTCCTCCGATCAGCCCCAGCATTTT
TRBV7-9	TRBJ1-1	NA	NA	CASSPPAEVGTEAFF	TGTGCCAGCAGCCCCCCCGCCGAGGTTGGCACTGAAGCTTTCTTT
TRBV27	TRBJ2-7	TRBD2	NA	CASSLGGDYEQYF	TGTGCCAGCAGTTTGGGAGGGGACTACGAGCAGTACTTC
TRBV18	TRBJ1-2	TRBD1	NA	CASLADRGDFNGYTF	TGTGCCAGCTTGGCGGACAGGGGAGATTTTAATGGCTACACCTTC
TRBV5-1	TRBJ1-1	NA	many	CASSSQGYRTEAFF	TGCGCCAGCAGCTCACAGGGTTATCGGACTGAAGCTTTCTTT
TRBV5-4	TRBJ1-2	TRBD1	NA	CASSYKGALNGYTF	TGTGCCAGCAGCTATAAGGGGGCGCTTAATGGCTACACCTTC
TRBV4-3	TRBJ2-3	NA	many	CASSQETWADTQYF	TGCGCCAGCAGCCAAGAAACCTGGGCAGATACGCAGTATTTT
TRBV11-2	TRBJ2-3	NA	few	CATLLRGNTDTQYF	TGTGCCACCCTTCTCCGGGGGAACACAGATACGCAGTATTTT
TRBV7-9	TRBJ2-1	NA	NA	CASSLGPEYNEQFF	TGTGCCAGCAGCTTAGGGCCCGAATACAATGAGCAGTTCTTC
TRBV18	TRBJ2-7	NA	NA	CASSPPGFYEQYF	TGTGCCAGCTCTCCACCCGGTTTCTACGAGCAGTACTTC
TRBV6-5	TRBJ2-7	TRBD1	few	CASSSTGTAYEQYF	TGTGCCAGCAGTTCAACCGGGACAGCCTACGAGCAGTACTTC
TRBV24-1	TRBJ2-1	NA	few	CATSGSEEGANIGNEQFF	TGTGCCACCAGTGGCTCGGAGGAGGGGGCGAACATTGGCAATGAGCAGTTCTTC
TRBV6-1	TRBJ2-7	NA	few	CASSTGGRVYEQYF	TGTGCCAGCAGCACAGGAGGCAGGGTATACGAGCAGTACTTC
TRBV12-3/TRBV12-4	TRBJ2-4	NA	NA	CASSLWGPENIQYF	TGTGCCAGCAGTTTGTGGGGCCCAGAAAACATTCAGTACTTC
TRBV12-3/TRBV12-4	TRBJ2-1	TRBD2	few	CASTASGGPYNEQFF	TGTGCCAGCACCGCTAGCGGGGGGCCATACAATGAGCAGTTCTTC
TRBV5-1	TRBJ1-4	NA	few	CASSPASEWEKLFF	TGCGCCAGCAGCCCGGCGTCCGAATGGGAAAAACTGTTTTTT
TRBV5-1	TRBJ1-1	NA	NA	CASIPGEGPNTEAFF	TGCGCCAGCATTCCGGGGGAGGGTCCTAACACTGAAGCTTTCTTT
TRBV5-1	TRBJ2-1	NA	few	CASSLEGHSSYNEQFF	TGCGCCAGCAGCTTGGAGGGACACAGCTCCTACAATGAGCAGTTCTTC
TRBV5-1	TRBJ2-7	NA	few	CASSLGSRGAMVYF	TGCGCCAGCAGCTTGGGAAGCAGGGGGGCGATGGTGTACTTC
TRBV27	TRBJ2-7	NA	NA	CASSLGRVYEQYF	TGTGCCAGCAGTTTAGGGCGGGTGTACGAGCAGTACTTC
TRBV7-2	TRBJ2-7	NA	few	CASSLESGIEQYF	TGTGCCAGCAGCTTAGAGTCGGGGATTGAGCAGTACTTC
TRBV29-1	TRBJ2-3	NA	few	CSAGGMDTQYF	TGCAGCGCCGGGGGCATGGATACGCAGTATTTT
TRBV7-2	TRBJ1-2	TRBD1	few	CASSLGTGGADYGYTF	TGTGCCAGCAGCTTAGGAACAGGGGGCGCCGACTATGGCTACACCTTC
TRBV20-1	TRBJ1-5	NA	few	CSARLGSQPQHF	TGCAGTGCTAGATTGGGCTCTCAGCCCCAGCATTTT
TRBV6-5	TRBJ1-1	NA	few	CASRQRLNTEAFF	TGTGCCAGCAGGCAAAGGTTGAACACTGAAGCTTTCTTT
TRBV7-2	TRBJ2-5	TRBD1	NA	CASSLQHPGGAETQYF	TGTGCCAGCAGCTTACAGCACCCAGGGGGCGCGGAGACCCAGTACTTC
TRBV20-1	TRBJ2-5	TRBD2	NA	CSATGTSLETQYF	TGCAGTGCGACCGGGACTAGCCTTGAGACCCAGTACTTC
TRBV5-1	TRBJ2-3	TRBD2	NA	CASSLYQLAGYDTQYF	TGCGCCAGCAGCTTGTATCAACTAGCGGGGTACGATACGCAGTATTTT
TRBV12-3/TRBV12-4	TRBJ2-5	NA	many	CASSFRTAQETQYF	TGTGCCAGCAGTTTCCGTACAGCCCAGGAGACCCAGTACTTC
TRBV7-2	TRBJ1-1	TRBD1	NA	CASSLRALDRGSEAFF	TGTGCCAGCAGCTTGAGGGCGCTGGACAGGGGATCCGAAGCTTTCTTT
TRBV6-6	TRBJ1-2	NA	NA	CASTIPVSANYGYTF	TGTGCCAGCACCATCCCCGTTTCAGCTAACTATGGCTACACCTTC
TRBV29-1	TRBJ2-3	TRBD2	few	CSTSTSGGVIGTDTQYF	TGCAGCACTTCGACTAGCGGGGGGGTAATTGGCACAGATACGCAGTATTTT